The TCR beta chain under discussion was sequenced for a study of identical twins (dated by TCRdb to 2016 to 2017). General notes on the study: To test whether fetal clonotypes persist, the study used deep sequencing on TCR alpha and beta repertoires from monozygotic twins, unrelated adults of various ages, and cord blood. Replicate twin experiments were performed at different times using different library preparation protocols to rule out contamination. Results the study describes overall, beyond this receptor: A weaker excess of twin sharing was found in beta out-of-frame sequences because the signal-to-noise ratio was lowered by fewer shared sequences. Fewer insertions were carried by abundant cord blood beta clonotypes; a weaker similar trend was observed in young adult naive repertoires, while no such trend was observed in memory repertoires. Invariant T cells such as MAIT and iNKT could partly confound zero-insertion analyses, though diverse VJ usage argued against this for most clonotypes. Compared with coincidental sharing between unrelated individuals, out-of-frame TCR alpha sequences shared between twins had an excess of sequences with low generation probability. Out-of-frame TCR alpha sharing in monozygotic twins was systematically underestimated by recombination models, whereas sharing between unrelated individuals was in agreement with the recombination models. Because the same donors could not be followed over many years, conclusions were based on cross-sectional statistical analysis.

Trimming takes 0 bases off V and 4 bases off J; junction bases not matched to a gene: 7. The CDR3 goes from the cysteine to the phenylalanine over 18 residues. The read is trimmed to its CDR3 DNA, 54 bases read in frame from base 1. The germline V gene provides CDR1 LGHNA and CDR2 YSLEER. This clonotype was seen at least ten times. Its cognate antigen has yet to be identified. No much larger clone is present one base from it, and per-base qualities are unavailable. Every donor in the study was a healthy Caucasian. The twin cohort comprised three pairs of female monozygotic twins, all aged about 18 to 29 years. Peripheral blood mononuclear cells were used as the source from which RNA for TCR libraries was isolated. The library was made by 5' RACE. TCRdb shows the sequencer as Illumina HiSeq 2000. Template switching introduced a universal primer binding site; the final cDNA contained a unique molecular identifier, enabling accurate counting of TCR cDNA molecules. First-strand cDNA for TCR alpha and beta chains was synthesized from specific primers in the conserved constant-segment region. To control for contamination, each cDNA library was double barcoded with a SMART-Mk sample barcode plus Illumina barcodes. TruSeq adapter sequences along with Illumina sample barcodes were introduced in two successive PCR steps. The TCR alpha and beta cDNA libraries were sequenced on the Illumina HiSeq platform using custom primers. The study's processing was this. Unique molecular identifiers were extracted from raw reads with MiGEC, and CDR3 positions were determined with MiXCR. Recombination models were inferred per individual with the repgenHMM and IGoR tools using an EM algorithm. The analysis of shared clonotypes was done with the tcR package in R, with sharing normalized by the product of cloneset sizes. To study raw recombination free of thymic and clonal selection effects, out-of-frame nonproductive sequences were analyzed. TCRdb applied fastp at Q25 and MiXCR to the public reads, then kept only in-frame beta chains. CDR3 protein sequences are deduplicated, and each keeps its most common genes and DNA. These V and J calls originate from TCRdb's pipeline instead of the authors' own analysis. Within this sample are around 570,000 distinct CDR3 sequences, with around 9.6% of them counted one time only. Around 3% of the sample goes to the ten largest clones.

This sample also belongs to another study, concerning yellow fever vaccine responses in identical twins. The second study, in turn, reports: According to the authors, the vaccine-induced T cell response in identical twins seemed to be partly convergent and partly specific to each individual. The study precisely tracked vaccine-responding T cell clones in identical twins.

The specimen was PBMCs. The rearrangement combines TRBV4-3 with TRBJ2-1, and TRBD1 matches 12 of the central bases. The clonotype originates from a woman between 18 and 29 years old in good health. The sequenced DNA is TGCGCCAGCAGCCAAGACCGGGGACAGGGGGCATCGTACAATGAGCAGTTCTTC. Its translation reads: CASSQDRGQGASYNEQFF.